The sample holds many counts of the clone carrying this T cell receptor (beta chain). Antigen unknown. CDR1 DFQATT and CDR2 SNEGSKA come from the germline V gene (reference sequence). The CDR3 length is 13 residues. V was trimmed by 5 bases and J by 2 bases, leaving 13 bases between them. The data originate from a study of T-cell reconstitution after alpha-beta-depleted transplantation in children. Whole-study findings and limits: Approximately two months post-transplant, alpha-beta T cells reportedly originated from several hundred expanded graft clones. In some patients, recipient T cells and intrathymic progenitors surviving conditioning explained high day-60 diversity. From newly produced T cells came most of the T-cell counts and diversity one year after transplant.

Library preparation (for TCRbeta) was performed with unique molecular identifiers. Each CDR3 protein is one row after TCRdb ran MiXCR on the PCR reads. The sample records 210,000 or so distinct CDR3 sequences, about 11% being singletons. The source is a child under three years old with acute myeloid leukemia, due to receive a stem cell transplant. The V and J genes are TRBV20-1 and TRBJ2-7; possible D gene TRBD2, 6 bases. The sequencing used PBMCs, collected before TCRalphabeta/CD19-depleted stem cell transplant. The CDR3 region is CSAVGLATYEQYF. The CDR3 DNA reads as TGCAGTGCTGTGGGACTTGCCACCTACGAGCAGTACTTC.